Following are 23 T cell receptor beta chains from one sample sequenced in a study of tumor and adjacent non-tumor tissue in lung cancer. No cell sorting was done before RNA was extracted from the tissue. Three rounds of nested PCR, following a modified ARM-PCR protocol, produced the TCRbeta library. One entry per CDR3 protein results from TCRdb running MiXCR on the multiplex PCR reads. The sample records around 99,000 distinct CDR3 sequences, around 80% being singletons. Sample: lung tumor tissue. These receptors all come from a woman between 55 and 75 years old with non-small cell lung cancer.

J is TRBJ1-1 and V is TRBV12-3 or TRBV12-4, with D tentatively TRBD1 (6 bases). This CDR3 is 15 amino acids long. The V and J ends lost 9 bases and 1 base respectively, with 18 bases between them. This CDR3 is CASSDPGEGNTEAFF. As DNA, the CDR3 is TGTGCCAGTTCTGATCCAGGGGAGGGGAACACTGAAGCTTTCTTT.

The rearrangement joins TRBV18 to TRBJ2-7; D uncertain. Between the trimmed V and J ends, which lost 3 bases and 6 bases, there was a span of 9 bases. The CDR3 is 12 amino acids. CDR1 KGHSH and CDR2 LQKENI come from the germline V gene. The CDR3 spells CASSPRIGEQYF. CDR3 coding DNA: TGTGCCAGCTCACCCAGGATCGGCGAGCAGTACTTC. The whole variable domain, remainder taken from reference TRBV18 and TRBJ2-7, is NAGVMQNPRHLVRRRGQEARLRCSPMKGHSHVYWYRQLPEEGLKFMVYLQKENIIDESGMPKERFSAEFPKEGPSILRIQQVVRGDSAAYFCASSPRIGEQYFGPGTRLTVT.

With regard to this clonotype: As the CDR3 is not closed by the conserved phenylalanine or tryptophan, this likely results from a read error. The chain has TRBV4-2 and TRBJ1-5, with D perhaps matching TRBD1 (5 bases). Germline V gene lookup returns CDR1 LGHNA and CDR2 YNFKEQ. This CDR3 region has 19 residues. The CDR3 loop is CASSQGRDRPLYSNRPQHS. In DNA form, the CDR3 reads TGTGCCAGCAGCCAAGGCCGGGACCGACCGCTTTATAGCAATCGGCCCCAGCATTCT.

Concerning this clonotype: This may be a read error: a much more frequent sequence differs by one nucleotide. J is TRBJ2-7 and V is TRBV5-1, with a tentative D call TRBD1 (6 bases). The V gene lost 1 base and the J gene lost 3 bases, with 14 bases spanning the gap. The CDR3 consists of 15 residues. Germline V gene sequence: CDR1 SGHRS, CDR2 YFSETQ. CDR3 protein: CASSLRGSGDYEQYF. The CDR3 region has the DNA TGCGCCAGCAGCTTGAGGGGTTCAGGGGACTACGAGCAGTACTTC.

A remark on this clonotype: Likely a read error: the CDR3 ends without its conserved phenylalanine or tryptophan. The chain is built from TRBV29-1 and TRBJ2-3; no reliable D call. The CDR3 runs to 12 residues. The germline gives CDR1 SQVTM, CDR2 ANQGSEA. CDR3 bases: TGCAGCGTTCGACCGCGCACAGATACACAGTATTTG. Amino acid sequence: CSVRPRTDTQYL.

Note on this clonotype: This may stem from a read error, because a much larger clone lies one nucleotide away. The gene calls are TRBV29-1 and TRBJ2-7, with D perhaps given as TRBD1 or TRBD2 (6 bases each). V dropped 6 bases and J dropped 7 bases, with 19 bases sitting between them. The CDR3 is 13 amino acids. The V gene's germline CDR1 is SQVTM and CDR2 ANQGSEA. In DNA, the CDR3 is TGCAGCGTGCGGGACAACCCGTCGAGAGAGCAGTACTTC. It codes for CSVRDNPSREQYF.

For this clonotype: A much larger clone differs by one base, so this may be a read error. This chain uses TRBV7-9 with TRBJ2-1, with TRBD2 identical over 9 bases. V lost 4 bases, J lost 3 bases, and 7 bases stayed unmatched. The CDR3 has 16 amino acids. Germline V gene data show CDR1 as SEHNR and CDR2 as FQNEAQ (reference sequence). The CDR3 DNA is TGTGCCAGCAGCTCCCTAAAGCGGGGGGACTACAATGAGCAGTTCTTC. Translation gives CASSSLKRGDYNEQFF.

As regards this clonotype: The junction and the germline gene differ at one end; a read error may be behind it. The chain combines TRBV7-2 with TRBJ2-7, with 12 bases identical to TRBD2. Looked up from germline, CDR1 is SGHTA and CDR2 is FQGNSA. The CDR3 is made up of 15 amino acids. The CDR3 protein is CASTLGLAGLYEEYF. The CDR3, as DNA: TGTGCCAGCACCTTGGGACTAGCGGGTCTCTACGAGGAGTACTTC. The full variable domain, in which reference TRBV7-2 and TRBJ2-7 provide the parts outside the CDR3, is GAGVSQSPSNKVTEKGKDVELRCDPISGHTALYWYRQSLGQGLEFLIYFQGNSAPDKSGLPSDRFSAERTGGSVSTLTIQRTQQEDSAVYLCASTLGLAGLYEEYFGPGTRLTVT.

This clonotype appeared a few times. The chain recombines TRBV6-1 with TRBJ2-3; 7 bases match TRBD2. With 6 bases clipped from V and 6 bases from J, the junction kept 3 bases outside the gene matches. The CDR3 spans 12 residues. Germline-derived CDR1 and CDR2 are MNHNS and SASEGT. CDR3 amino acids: CASRGEGDTQYF. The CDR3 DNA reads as TGTGCCAGCAGGGGGGAGGGTGATACGCAGTATTTT.

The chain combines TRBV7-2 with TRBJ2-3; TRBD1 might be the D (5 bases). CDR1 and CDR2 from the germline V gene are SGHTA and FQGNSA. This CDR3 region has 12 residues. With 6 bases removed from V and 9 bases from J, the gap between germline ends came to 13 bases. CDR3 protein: CTSRGPRGTQYF. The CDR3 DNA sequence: TGTACCAGCAGGGGGCCAAGGGGCACGCAGTATTTT.

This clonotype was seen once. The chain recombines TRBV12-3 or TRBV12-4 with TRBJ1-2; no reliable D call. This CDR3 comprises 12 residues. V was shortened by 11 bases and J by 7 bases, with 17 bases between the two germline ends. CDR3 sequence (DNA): TGTGCCTGCGGCAACCGGGTGGGTGGCTACACCTTC. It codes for CACGNRVGGYTF.

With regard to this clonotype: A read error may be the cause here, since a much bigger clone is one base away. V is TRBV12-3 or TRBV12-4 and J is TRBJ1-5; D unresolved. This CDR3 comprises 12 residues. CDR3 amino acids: CASGVLDQPQDF. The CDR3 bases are TGTGCCAGCGGAGTTCTGGATCAGCCCCAGGATTTT.

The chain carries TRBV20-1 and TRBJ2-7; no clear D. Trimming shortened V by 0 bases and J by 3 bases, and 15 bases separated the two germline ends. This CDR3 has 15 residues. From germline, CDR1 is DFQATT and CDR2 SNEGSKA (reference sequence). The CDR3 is CSARDMGKGIYEQYF. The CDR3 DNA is TGCAGTGCTAGAGATATGGGAAAAGGTATCTACGAGCAGTACTTC.

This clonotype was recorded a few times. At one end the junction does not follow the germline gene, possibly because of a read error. The CDR3 DNA is TGTGCCTGCAGTCTACAGGAGGGCACAGATACGCAGTATTTT. Encoded protein: CACSLQEGTDTQYF. The V gene is TRBV28, the J gene TRBJ2-3; D may match TRBD1 or TRBD2 (5 bases each). The CDR3 covers 14 residues. Looked up from germline, CDR1 is MDHEN and CDR2 is SYDVKM.

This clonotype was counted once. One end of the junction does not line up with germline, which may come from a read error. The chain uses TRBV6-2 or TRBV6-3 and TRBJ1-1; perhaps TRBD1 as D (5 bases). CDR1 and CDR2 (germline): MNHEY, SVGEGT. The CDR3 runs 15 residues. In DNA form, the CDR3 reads TGTCCCAGCAGCCCATTCTTGGAGGGGAACACAGAAGCTTTCTTT. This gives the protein CPSSPFLEGNTEAFF.

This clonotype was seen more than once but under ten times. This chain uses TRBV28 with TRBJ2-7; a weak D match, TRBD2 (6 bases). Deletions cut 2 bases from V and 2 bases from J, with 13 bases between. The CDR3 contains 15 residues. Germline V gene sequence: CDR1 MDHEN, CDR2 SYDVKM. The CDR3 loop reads CASSLAVGGTYEQYF. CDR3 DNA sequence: TGTGCCAGCAGTTTAGCAGTGGGGGGAACCTACGAGCAGTACTTC.

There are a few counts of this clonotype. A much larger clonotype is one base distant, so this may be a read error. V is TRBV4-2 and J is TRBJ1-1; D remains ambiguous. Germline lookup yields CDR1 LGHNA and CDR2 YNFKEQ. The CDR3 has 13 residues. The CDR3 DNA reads TGTGCCAGCAGCCAAGACATGAACACTGGAGCTTTCTTT. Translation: CASSQDMNTGAFF.

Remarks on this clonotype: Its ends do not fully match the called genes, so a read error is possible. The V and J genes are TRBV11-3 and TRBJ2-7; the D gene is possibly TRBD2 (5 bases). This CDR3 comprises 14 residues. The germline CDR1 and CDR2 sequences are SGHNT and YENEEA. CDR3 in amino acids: CAISLNTGTYEQYF. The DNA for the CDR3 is TGTGCCATCAGCTTAAATACGGGAACTTACGAGCAGTACTTC.

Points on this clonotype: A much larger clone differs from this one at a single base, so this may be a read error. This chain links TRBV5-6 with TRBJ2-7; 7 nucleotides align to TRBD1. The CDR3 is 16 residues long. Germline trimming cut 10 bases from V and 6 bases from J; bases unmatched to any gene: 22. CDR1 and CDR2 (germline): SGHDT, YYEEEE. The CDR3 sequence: CACTNFSRTGAREQYF. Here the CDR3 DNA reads TGTGCCTGCACTAATTTTTCCCGGACAGGCGCCCGCGAGCAGTACTTC.

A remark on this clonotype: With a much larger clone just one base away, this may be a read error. CDR3 sequence (DNA): TGCGACAGCAGCCCGGGGGACACAGATACGCAGTATTTT. It encodes CDSSPGDTDTQYF. The genes are TRBV5-1 and TRBJ2-3; possibly TRBD2 for D (6 bases). Germline lookup yields CDR1 SGHRS and CDR2 YFSETQ. The CDR3 totals 13 residues.

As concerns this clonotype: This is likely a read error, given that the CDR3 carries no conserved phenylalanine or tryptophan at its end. CDR3 DNA: TGTGCCAGCCGGCCTGGACTAGCGGGAGCGGAGACCCAGTACTAC. This sequence encodes CASRPGLAGAETQYY. This chain links TRBV6-5 with TRBJ2-5; 13 bases are a match to TRBD2. The germline CDR1 and CDR2 sequences are MNHEY and SVGAGI. The CDR3 sequence is 15 residues long. With 8 bases clipped from V and 5 bases from J, the junction kept 8 bases outside the gene matches.

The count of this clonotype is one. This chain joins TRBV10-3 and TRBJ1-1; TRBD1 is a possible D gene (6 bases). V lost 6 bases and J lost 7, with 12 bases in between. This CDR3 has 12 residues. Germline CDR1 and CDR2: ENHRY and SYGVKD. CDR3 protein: CAISKGVREAFF. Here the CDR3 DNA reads TGTGCCATCAGCAAGGGGGTCCGTGAAGCTTTCTTT.

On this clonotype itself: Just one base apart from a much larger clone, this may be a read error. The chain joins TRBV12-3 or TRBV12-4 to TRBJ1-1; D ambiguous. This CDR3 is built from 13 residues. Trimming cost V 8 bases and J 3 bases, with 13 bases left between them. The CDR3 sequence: CASRVDKDTEAFF. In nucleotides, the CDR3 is TGTGCCAGCCGCGTAGACAAGGACACTGAAGCTTTCTTT.